This T cell receptor (beta chain) stems from a study of CXCR3-negative and CXCR3-positive naive CD8 T cells. The CDR3 contains 14 residues. CDR1 is SEHNR, CDR2 FQNEAQ, per germline (reference sequence). Concerning this clonotype: No antigen is known for it.

Researchers sorted approximately 290,000 cells of each CD8+ T cell subset in triplicate. It was by 5' RACE with UMI labels that the TRB cDNA libraries were prepared. From its re-call of the 5' RACE reads, TCRdb lists each CDR3 protein once, without DNA. The sample totals roughly 140,000 distinct CDR3 sequences. Overall study results and limits: For naive cells, CXCR3-negative and CXCR3-positive subsets had similar TRBV-TRBJ usage; for memory cells, usage differed. Naive cells that were CXCR3-positive had more hydrophobic TRB CDR3s (compared with CXCR3-negative naive cells).

What was sequenced was naive CXCR3+ CD8+ T cells from blood. Specified subset: CD45RO-CCR7+CD27+CD95- naive CD8+ T cells expressing CXCR3 (TNR3+). The clonotype comes from a human donor in good health. Some clones in this sample may be carry-over from other donors' samples. V is TRBV7-9 and J is TRBJ2-7; TCRdb outputs TRBD1, but without DNA this stays unchecked. CDR3 sequence reads: CASSLPGAGYEQYF.